The clone carrying this T cell receptor (beta chain) was detected many times. The antigen is unknown. This sample is part of a study of T-cell reconstitution after alpha-beta-depleted transplantation in children. General study results and limits: Some patients owed their high day-60 TCRbeta diversity to surviving recipient T cells and thymic progenitors. It was newly produced T cells that mostly accounted for T-cell counts and diversity one year after transplant. About two months after transplant, alpha-beta T cells reportedly came from several hundred expanded graft clones.

The germline gives CDR1 SGHAT, CDR2 FQNNGV. Trimming took off 5 bases at V and 4 bases at J, with 14 bases between the two ends. CDR3 length: 14 amino acids. The library targeted TCRbeta and was prepared with unique molecular identifiers. TCRdb reanalysed the PCR reads using MiXCR and keeps one entry per CDR3 protein. The data contain approximately 6,800 distinct CDR3 sequences, approximately 5.6% of them singletons. The J gene is TRBJ1-1, the V gene TRBV11-2; D might be TRBD1 (5 bases). Sequencing was performed on PBMCs, mostly from graft donor cells, taken 180 days after TCRalphabeta/CD19-depleted stem cell transplant. The TCR sequence derives from a child under three years old who had a stem cell transplant for acute myeloid leukemia, so the T cells may come from the graft donor. In nucleotides, the CDR3 is TGTGCCAGCAGCGACATGGGACGGACCACTGAAGCTTTCTTT. Protein: CASSDMGRTTEAFF.